One TCR beta chain is described in this entry. Its antigen is not identified. This CDR3 is built from 15 residues. Germline CDR1 is SGHTA and CDR2 is FQGNSA. V was pared by 1 base and J by 4 bases, with 5 bases of the junction left unmatched. Researchers ran the PCR with 60 Vbeta and 13 Jbeta primers. Only in-frame clones appear in the TCRdb table, and some are missing; sequencing was by immunoSEQ multiplex PCR. Of some 120,000 clones listed, around 73% are singletons. These data originate in a study of cytomegalovirus exposure and HLA in healthy donors. Overall study results and limits: Later on, an analysis tied approximately 15,000 TCR beta sequences to HLA alleles at 0.05 false discovery rate. Researchers catalogued around 150 TCR beta chains as cytomegalovirus-associated. Rare TCR sequences dominated, though some public TCRs recurred in many donors. In vitro checks showed that a few CMV-associated chains really do target CMV antigens.

V and J are TRBV7-2 and TRBJ2-3, with 7 bases fitting TRBD2. The sequence came from a man between 25 and 39 years old in good health and CMV-seropositive. Source material: PBMCs. The DNA of the CDR3 is TGTGCCAGCAGCTTAGGGTCGGGGGGTGCAGATACGCAGTATTTT. Protein product: CASSLGSGGADTQYF.